One T cell receptor (beta chain) is described in this entry. This clonotype was recorded many times. There is no known antigen for this receptor. Base qualities are not recorded, but no much larger clone differs from it by a single base. cDNA synthesis used template-switch 5'RACE with a primer carrying a 10-nucleotide random unique molecular identifier tagging each TCR transcript. Each sequencing run produced over 160 million TCR-beta sequences covering 15-18 subjects. Total RNA was extracted with the RNeasy kit. TCR-beta VDJ regions were amplified with primers for the TCR constant region and the 5'RACE anchor, using the KAPA Real-time Library Amplification kit. Sample indexes and Illumina adaptors were added in a first PCR, after which library yield was increased in a second PCR. After purification with Ampure beads, the TCR product of roughly 650 bp was size-selected on a 2% E-gel SizeSelection system. Before pooling, library quality was checked on a Bioanalyzer, concentration was measured with Qubit, and libraries were quantified with the Kapa Library Quantification kit. Paired-end 2 x 150 bp sequencing of the libraries was performed on an Illumina HiSeq 2500. To increase sequence diversity, roughly 24-31% phiX was spiked into each library pool. The paper's processing steps were these. Quality-filtered reads were processed with the UMI-based MiGEC pipeline, and over 75% of raw TCR sequences were removed by the MiGEC pipeline during error correction. IMGT germline references were used for alignment of VDJ genes, and clonotypes were defined by a unique CDR3 amino acid sequence together with V-J genes. Clonal expansion, Shannon diversity and CDR3 relatedness (CalcPairwiseDistances, ClusterSamples) were evaluated with VDJtools, and phylogenetic trees were built with CLCbio workbench. A clone was classed as expanded if it had 8 or more unique UMIs, a cutoff based on coefficient-of-variation modelling across technical triplicates. TCRdb took the public reads, trimmed them with fastp at Q25, ran MiXCR for clone calling and kept in-frame beta chains. Each CDR3 protein gets just one entry, which takes the most common genes and DNA from the rows behind it. These V and J calls originate from TCRdb's pipeline instead of the authors' own analysis. The sample table shows about 120,000 distinct CDR3 sequences, and 3.2% are seen once. Clones ranked in the top ten supply over 1% of the sample.

This entry belongs to a study of neurological immune-mediated disorders (dated by TCRdb to about 2019). General notes on the study: Among the approximately 34 multiple sclerosis patients, relapsing-remitting MS was present in approximately 31 and secondary progressive MS was present in 3. Using UMI-based sequencing, the study compared peripheral blood TCR-beta repertoires from patients with HTLV-I-associated myelopathy (HAM/TSP), patients with multiple sclerosis, and healthy controls. The 85 to 110 TCR-beta libraries included longitudinal samples, technical triplicates and paired sorted CD4+ and CD8+ T-cell subsets alongside PBMC samples. The cohort comprised 65 to 75 subjects: some 15 HAM/TSP patients, 35 or so multiple sclerosis patients and about 20 healthy controls. General conclusions and limits of the study: TCR clonal expansion was greatest in HAM/TSP patients and smallest in MS patients, who ranked below even healthy controls. No identical CDR3 amino acid sequences were shared among expanded clones across subjects, suggesting private TCR-beta repertoires in all groups. Phylogenetic analysis grouped repertoires from 18 of 34 MS patients into a cluster of related CDR3 sequences, suggesting a possible repertoire-level signature. The MS cluster showed no association with clinical or MRI features, and the authors stated that larger cohorts are needed.

From its cysteine to its phenylalanine, the CDR3 spans 13 amino acids. Solely the CDR3 DNA is kept, with 39 bases framed from the first base. The germline V gene gives CDR1 as SGHDT and CDR2 as YYEEEE. V and J are truncated by 4 bases and 8 bases respectively, leaving an intervening sequence of 12 bases. Libraries from unsorted PBMCs were made from 2 million PBMCs kept in RNAlater at -80 degrees C until RNA extraction. The multiple sclerosis patients were enrolled in a US clinical protocol that used magnetic resonance imaging to evaluate disease progression. Peripheral blood was subjected to Ficoll-Hypaque density gradient centrifugation to isolate PBMCs, which were then cryopreserved in liquid nitrogen.

This clonotype was obtained from a young woman with multiple sclerosis. The specimen sequenced was PBMCs. The rearranged segments are TRBV5-6 and TRBJ1-4, with TRBD1 perhaps the D gene, on 6 matching bases. The DNA sequence is as follows: TGTGCCAGCAGCATGGCAGGGGCCGAAAAACTGTTTTTT. This encodes CASSMAGAEKLFF. The variable domain in full, with residues beyond the CDR3 obtained from the reference TRBV5-6 and TRBJ1-4 genes, is DAGVTQSPTHLIKTRGQQVTLRCSPKSGHDTVSWYQQALGQGPQFIFQYYEEEERQRGNFPDRFSGHQFPNYSSELNVNALLLGDSALYLCASSMAGAEKLFFGSGTQLSVL.